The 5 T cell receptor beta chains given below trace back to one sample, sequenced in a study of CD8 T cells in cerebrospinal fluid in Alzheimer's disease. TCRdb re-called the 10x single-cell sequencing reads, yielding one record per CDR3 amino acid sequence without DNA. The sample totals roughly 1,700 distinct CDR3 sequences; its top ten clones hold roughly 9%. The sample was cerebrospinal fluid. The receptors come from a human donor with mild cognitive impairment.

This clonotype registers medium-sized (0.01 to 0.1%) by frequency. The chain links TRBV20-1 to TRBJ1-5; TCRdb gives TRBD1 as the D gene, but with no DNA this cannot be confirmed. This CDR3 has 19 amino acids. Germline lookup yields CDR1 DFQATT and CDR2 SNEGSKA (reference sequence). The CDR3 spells CSASARARGGYGGNQPQHF.

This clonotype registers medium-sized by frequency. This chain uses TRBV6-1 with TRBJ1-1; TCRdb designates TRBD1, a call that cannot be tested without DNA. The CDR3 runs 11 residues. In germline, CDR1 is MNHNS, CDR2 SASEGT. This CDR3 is CASRPTGEAFF.

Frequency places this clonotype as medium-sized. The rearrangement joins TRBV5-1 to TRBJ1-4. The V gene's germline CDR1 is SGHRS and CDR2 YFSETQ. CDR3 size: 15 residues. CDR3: CASSLSGAGLTELFF.

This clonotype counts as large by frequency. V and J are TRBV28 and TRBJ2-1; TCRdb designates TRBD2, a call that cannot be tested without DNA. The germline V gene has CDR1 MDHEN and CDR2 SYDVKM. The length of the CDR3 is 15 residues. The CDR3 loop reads CASSLPGLADNEQFF.

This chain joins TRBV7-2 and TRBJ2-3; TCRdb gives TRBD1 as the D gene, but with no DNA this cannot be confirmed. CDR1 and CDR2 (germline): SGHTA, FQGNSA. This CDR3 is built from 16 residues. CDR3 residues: CASSLVSTGSTDTQYF.